This section outlines one TCR beta chain sequence together with its context. In this sample, this clonotype turned up many times. Its target antigen remains unknown. No base qualities exist here, and no much larger clone lies one base off it. The data were taken from a study of blood T cells in healthy people across ages (dated by TCRdb to between 2015 and 2017). In the study overall: In model experiments, roughly one uniquely barcoded TCR beta cDNA molecule per two T cells was captured by template switching. Age-related changes in TCR beta repertoire diversity were measured in the study by deep sequencing normalized with unique cDNA molecular identifiers. Donors were grouped into four age groups: young (average 16 years), middle-aged (around 39), aged (roughly 62) and long-lived (around 80). To avoid experimental bias, donors of different ages were randomly spread across the sequencing lanes. Two additional independent replicas of 1 million unique cDNA reads from the same blood draw were analyzed for two donors (one aged 18 to 30 and one aged 80 or older).

Overall results and qualifications from the work: The percentage of naive T cells measured by flow cytometry correlated strongly with observed TCR beta diversity. Observed TCR beta diversity per million T cells fell roughly linearly with age, and a significant reduction was already apparent by age roughly 40. Estimates of total diversity based on one million sequenced T cells were considered lower bounds and underestimates. The CMV infection status of donors was not known, potentially confounding age-related changes in expanded clonotypes. Since profiling was done on bulk unsorted PBMCs, naive and antigen-experienced compartments could not be conclusively compared. Compared with the aged group, more naive CD4+ T cells, fewer expanded clones and increased TCR diversity were shown by the long-lived group, suggesting age selection.

The donors were roughly 40 Caucasian individuals from Russia, aged 6 to 90 years, who were systemically healthy. Each donor gave 8 to 10 milliliters of peripheral blood, drawn into EDTA-treated Vacutainer tubes. Ficoll-Paque density-gradient centrifugation was used to isolate PBMCs, with at least 7 million per sample. Total RNA, at least 5 micrograms per sample, was extracted from PBMCs with Trizol reagent. The percentages of naive CD45RAhigh/CD27high T cells were determined by flow cytometry on a PBMC aliquot from every donor. The CDR3 holds 13 amino acids from the cysteine to the phenylalanine. The CDR3 DNA has 39 bases and is translated from base 1. The germline V gene (reference sequence) supplies CDR1 DFQATT and CDR2 SNEGSKA. V lost 0 bases and J lost 10 bases; the stretch between them is 14 bases long. The library was built by means of 5' RACE. Sequencing relied on an Illumina HiSeq 2500. The second PCR ran for roughly 6 to 11 cycles and used a J-beta primer mix along with a sample-barcoded 5' primer. A unique molecular identifier was introduced onto each TCR beta cDNA molecule by a template-switch 5' adaptor carrying 12 random nucleotides. Each sample yielded at least 2.5 million CDR3-containing paired-end reads. All of the RNA was converted into first-strand cDNA using the Mint cDNA synthesis kit, with a TRBC-specific oligonucleotide serving as the primer. Following uracil-DNA glycosylase treatment, a first 18-cycle PCR with universal primers M1SS and BC2_uni_R was performed on all cDNA. As for the authors' bioinformatics: For normalization, 1 million high-quality reads were randomly selected from each sample, with every read carrying a distinct molecular identifier. Instead of being binned into consensus sequences, reads with shared molecular identifiers were discarded. MiTCR, with a Q25 quality threshold and the strictest error-elimination algorithm, was used for CDR3 identification, clonotype clustering and error correction. A nonparametric unseen species model with Euler transformation was used to estimate a lower bound on total TCR beta diversity. The raw public reads went through TCRdb reprocessing: fastp at Q25, MiXCR clone calling, in-frame beta chains kept. Identical CDR3 protein sequences are pooled into one entry, listed with their most common genes and DNA. The authors' filters were not applied to this entry. This sample is represented by some 1.5 million distinct CDR3 sequences; 28% of them were singletons. In total, the top ten clones hold roughly 8.2% of the sample.

This receptor chain uses TRBV20-1 and TRBJ2-3; the D gene identity is not certain. The TCR was taken from a woman in her 30s in good health. The material sequenced was blood. The nucleotide sequence is TGCAGTGCTAGAGAGGTCCCACGCCCCCCGCAGTATTTT. This gives the protein CSAREVPRPPQYF.